Listed here are 16 T cell receptor beta chains from one sample, sequenced in a study of breast tumors, draining lymph nodes, adjacent tissues. TCRdb independently ran MiXCR on the multiplex PCR reads; one entry per CDR3 protein. The sample contains 17,000 or so distinct CDR3 sequences, about 45% of which appear only once. Material for sequencing was tumor-adjacent breast tissue. The receptors shown here come from a female donor with breast cancer. Some clones in this sample may be carry-over from other donors' samples.

This clonotype was observed a few times. The rearrangement uses TRBV5-1 and TRBJ2-1; D is undetermined. Germline V gives CDR1 SGHRS, CDR2 YFSETQ. V gave up 0 bases and J gave up 5 bases, with 6 bases separating them. The CDR3 totals 13 residues. Here the CDR3 DNA reads TGCGCCAGCAGCTTGGACTTACACAATGAGCAGTTCTTC. Encoded protein: CASSLDLHNEQFF.

V and J are TRBV6-5 and TRBJ1-4; D perhaps matches TRBD1 (6 bases). Looked up from germline, CDR1 is MNHEY and CDR2 is SVGAGI. V lost 7 bases, J lost 6 bases, and 12 bases lay in between. This CDR3 comprises 13 residues. The CDR3 spells CASKGQGYEKLFF. The CDR3 bases are TGTGCCAGCAAAGGGCAGGGGTATGAAAAACTGTTTTTT.

The V gene is TRBV5-1, the J gene TRBJ2-3, with 11 nucleotides matching TRBD2. Germline lookup yields CDR1 SGHRS and CDR2 YFSETQ. The CDR3 length is 17 residues. Unmatched junction bases numbered 12, after V lost 5 bases and J lost 4 bases. CDR3 DNA: TGCGCCAGCAGGCCCGTGGGACTAGCGGAACTGGCAGATACGCAGTATTTT. It yields the protein CASRPVGLAELADTQYF.

This rearrangement joins TRBV20-1 to TRBJ2-3; 12 nucleotides agree with TRBD2. CDR1 DFQATT and CDR2 SNEGSKA come from the germline V gene (reference sequence). This CDR3 is built from 16 residues. V was clipped by 4 bases and J by 3 bases; unmatched bases: 8. CDR3: CSAKGLAGVATDTQYF. DNA of the CDR3: TGCAGTGCTAAGGGACTAGCGGGCGTGGCGACAGATACGCAGTATTTT.

V usage is TRBV11-3 and J usage is TRBJ2-5; D is possibly TRBD2 (6 bases). Germline V gene lookup returns CDR1 SGHNT and CDR2 YENEEA. Trimming pared 7 bases from V and 0 bases from J, leaving 18 bases between. The CDR3 contains 16 residues. CDR3 sequence (DNA): TGTGCCAGCACCCCTCGAGGAGGGAGAAACCAAGAGACCCAGTACTTC. This codes for CASTPRGGRNQETQYF.

Details on this clonotype: Germline and junction disagree at one end, which may indicate a read error. This rearrangement joins TRBV7-2 to TRBJ2-7; D assignment may be TRBD1 or TRBD2 (6 bases each). Per germline, CDR1 SGHTA and CDR2 FQGNSA. The CDR3 spans 15 residues. The CDR3 nucleotides are TGCGCCAGCGGCTTAGGGGGGTTCGCCTCCTACGAGCAGTACTTC. Protein: CASGLGGFASYEQYF.

Points on this clonotype: One base away lies a much larger clone, so this may be a sequencing read error. V is TRBV7-8 and J is TRBJ1-1; D not resolved. V was cut by 5 bases and J by 0 bases, with 16 bases left in between. Germline V CDR1 and CDR2: SGHVS, FQNEAQ. The CDR3 totals 16 residues. In DNA form, the CDR3 reads TGTGCCAGCAGCCCTAGGACGAGCTTCATGAACACTGAAGCTTTCTTT. Its translation: CASSPRTSFMNTEAFF.

V and J are TRBV27 and TRBJ1-1; perhaps TRBD1 as D (6 bases). Trimming stripped 8 bases from V and 3 bases from J, with 16 bases between. This CDR3 spans 14 amino acids. Germline V CDR1 and CDR2: MNHEY, SMNVEV (reference sequence). The CDR3 DNA is TGTGCCAGCGGTGTCAGGGGAAGGGACACTGAAGCTTTCTTT. Translation gives CASGVRGRDTEAFF.

Many counts were recorded for this clonotype. The chain has TRBV12-3 or TRBV12-4 and TRBJ1-1; D is uncertain. V lost 7 bases and J 1 base, leaving 10 bases between the germline ends. The CDR3 is 13 amino acids. CDR3 protein: CASNRQGNTEAFF. In DNA form, the CDR3 reads TGTGCCAGCAATCGTCAAGGGAACACTGAAGCTTTCTTT.

The chain employs TRBV3-1 and TRBJ1-1; possibly TRBD1 for D (5 bases). The V end lost 6 bases, the J end lost 1 base, and 15 bases lay between the germline ends. The CDR3 runs to 15 residues. The germline CDR1 and CDR2 sequences are LGHDT and YNNKEL (reference sequence). CDR3 in amino acids: CASRAGDARNTEAFF. DNA for the CDR3: TGTGCCAGCAGAGCTGGGGACGCAAGGAACACTGAAGCTTTCTTT.

The chain uses TRBV6-1 and TRBJ1-5, with a possible D match to TRBD1 (5 bases). The germline V gene encodes CDR1 MNHNS and CDR2 SASEGT. The CDR3 loop spans 12 amino acids. V lost 6 bases, J lost 6 bases, and 9 bases lay in between. This CDR3 is CASRGGCQPQHF. In DNA form, the CDR3 reads TGTGCCAGCAGGGGGGGGTGTCAGCCCCAGCATTTT.

At least ten counts were recorded for this clonotype. Being one base from a much bigger clone, this may be a read error. The genes are TRBV20-1 and TRBJ2-4; 7 positions agree with TRBD1. The CDR3 is made up of 14 amino acids. Germline assignment: CDR1 DFQATT and CDR2 SNEGSKA (reference sequence). The CDR3 loop reads CSARAGQPKTIQYF. CDR3 nucleotide sequence: TGCAGTGCTAGAGCGGGACAGCCTAAAACCATTCAGTACTTC.

Many counts were recorded for this clonotype. The rearrangement joins TRBV12-3 or TRBV12-4 to TRBJ2-7; tentative D call: TRBD1 (6 bases). The V end was cut by 3 bases, the J end by 5 bases, with 14 bases between. This CDR3 comprises 14 residues. The CDR3 DNA reads TGTGCCAGCAGTTTCCCAGACAGGCCCCACGAGCAGTACTTC. This codes for CASSFPDRPHEQYF.

This clonotype showed up many times. A read error may explain this, as a much larger clone is one base away. The gene calls are TRBV5-8 and TRBJ1-2; TRBD1 is a possible D gene (6 bases). The germline V gene encodes CDR1 SGHTS and CDR2 YDEGEE. The V gene lost 3 bases and the J gene lost 0 bases, with 9 bases spanning the gap. The length of the CDR3 is 14 residues. In DNA, the CDR3 is TGTGCCAGCAGCTCTCGACAGGCTAACTATGGCTACACCTTC. Translation gives CASSSRQANYGYTF.

This clonotype was seen a handful of times. The V call is TRBV4-1, the J call TRBJ2-7, with D unclear. Germline V gene lookup returns CDR1 MGHRA and CDR2 YSYEKL. The CDR3 length is 13 residues. Trimming left V 6 bases short and J 2 bases short, with 11 bases between. The CDR3 loop is CASSPDGTYEQYF. In DNA, the CDR3 is TGCGCCAGCAGTCCGGACGGTACCTACGAGCAGTACTTC.

This clonotype was seen many times. The V call is TRBV6-4, the J call TRBJ2-5; 9 nucleotides match TRBD2. Germline V gene sequence: CDR1 MRHNA, CDR2 SNTAGT. V was clipped by 2 bases and J by 4 bases; unmatched bases: 5. The CDR3 sequence is 15 residues long. This CDR3 is CASSDVAGGVETQYF. Here the CDR3 DNA reads TGTGCCAGCAGTGACGTCGCGGGAGGGGTAGAGACCCAGTACTTC.